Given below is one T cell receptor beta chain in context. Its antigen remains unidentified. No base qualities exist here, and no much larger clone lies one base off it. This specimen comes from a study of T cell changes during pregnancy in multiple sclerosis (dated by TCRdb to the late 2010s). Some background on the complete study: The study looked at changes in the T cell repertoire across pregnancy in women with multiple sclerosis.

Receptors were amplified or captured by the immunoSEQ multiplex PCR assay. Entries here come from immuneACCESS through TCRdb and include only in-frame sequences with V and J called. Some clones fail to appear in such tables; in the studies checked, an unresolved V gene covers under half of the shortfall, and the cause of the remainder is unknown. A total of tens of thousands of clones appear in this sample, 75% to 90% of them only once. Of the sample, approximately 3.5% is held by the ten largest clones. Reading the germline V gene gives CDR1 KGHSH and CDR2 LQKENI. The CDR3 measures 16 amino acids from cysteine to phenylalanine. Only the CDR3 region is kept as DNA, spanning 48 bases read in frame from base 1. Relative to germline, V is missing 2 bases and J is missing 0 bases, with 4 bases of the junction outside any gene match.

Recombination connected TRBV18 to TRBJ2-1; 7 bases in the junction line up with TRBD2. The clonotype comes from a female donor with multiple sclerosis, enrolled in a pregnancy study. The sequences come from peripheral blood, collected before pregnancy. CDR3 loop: CASSPTLADSYNEQFF. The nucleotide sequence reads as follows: TGTGCCAGCTCACCAACTCTAGCGGACTCCTACAATGAGCAGTTCTTC.